Below, 28 T cell receptor beta chains from the same sample are listed, as sequenced in a study of T cells after yellow fever vaccination. Via MiXCR, TCRdb re-called the 5' RACE reads, giving one row per CDR3 protein. The sample shows nearly 550,000 distinct CDR3 sequences, 15% to 20% of them seen only once. This material consisted of PBMCs, taken 15 days after the yellow fever booster vaccination. The source of these receptors is a man aged 30-40 years who received the YFV17D yellow fever vaccine.

The table lists this clonotype with a few counts. V and J are TRBV4-3 and TRBJ1-4; 7 nucleotides match TRBD1. Germline assignment: CDR1 LGHNA and CDR2 YSLEER. V shed 1 base, J shed 6 bases, and the junction held 8 bases outside the gene matches. The CDR3 runs to 16 residues. CDR3 nucleotide sequence: TGCGCCAGCAGCCAAGCAACCCTCGGACAGGATGAAAAACTGTTTTTT. Its protein product is CASSQATLGQDEKLFF.

This clonotype has a handful of counts. The CDR3 DNA reads TGTGCCAGCAGCGAGGGACAGGGTCCCTACAATGAGCAGTTCTTC. It is translated as CASSEGQGPYNEQFF. The chain couples TRBV5-8 to TRBJ2-1, with 9 bases identical to TRBD1. The germline V gene has CDR1 SGHTS and CDR2 YDEGEE. V was pared by 4 bases and J by 2 bases, with 4 bases of the junction left unmatched. The CDR3 is 15 amino acids. Full variable domain (rest looked up from reference TRBV5-8 and TRBJ2-1): EAGVTQSPTHLIKTRGQQATLRCSPISGHTSVYWYQQALGLGLQFLLWYDEGEERNRGNFPPRFSGRQFPNYSSELNVNALELEDSALYLCASSEGQGPYNEQFFGPGTRLTVL.

This clonotype occurred a few times. This sequence joins TRBV18 and TRBJ2-1; D ambiguous. The germline gives CDR1 KGHSH, CDR2 LQKENI. The ends were cut back, 3 bases at V and 6 bases at J, with 21 bases in the middle. The CDR3 length is 17 residues. The CDR3 region is CASSPRFAASQSNEQFF. In nucleotides, the CDR3 is TGTGCCAGCTCACCGAGATTTGCGGCTAGTCAAAGCAATGAGCAGTTCTTC. The whole variable domain, remainder taken from reference TRBV18 and TRBJ2-1, is NAGVMQNPRHLVRRRGQEARLRCSPMKGHSHVYWYRQLPEEGLKFMVYLQKENIIDESGMPKERFSAEFPKEGPSILRIQQVVRGDSAAYFCASSPRFAASQSNEQFFGPGTRLTVL.

This clonotype has a handful of counts. This chain uses TRBV7-2 with TRBJ2-7, with 14 bases fitting TRBD2. The CDR3 has 15 residues. With 5 bases clipped from V and 7 bases from J, the junction kept 7 bases outside the gene matches. Germline CDR1 and CDR2: SGHTA and FQGNSA. This CDR3 reads CASSKGLAGAAEQYF. CDR3 in DNA: TGTGCCAGCAGCAAGGGACTAGCGGGAGCAGCTGAGCAGTACTTC.

The DNA for the CDR3 is TGCGCCAGCAGCCAAGATTCGGGACAGGGTCCCTATGGCTACACCTTC. It encodes CASSQDSGQGPYGYTF. The chain employs TRBV4-3 and TRBJ1-2; 9 bases match TRBD1. Looked up from germline, CDR1 is LGHNA and CDR2 is YSLEER. V shed 0 bases and J 4 bases; nucleotides not matched to a gene: 6. There are 16 residues in the CDR3.

This clonotype was seen a handful of times. The chain has TRBV20-1 and TRBJ2-3, with D unclear. The germline gives CDR1 DFQATT, CDR2 SNEGSKA (reference sequence). V was shortened by 3 bases and J by 0 bases, with 10 bases between the two germline ends. The CDR3 spans 14 residues. CDR3 residues: CSASRRASTDTQYF. In DNA form, the CDR3 reads TGCAGTGCTAGTCGGCGAGCTAGCACAGATACGCAGTATTTT.

The V and J genes are TRBV29-1 and TRBJ2-3; unclear D gene. Per the germline V gene, CDR1 is SQVTM and CDR2 is ANQGSEA. Trimming stripped 7 bases from V and 7 bases from J, with 15 bases between. The CDR3 runs to 12 residues. This chain's CDR3 is CSAVVISYTQYF. In nucleotides, the CDR3 is TGCAGCGCTGTCGTAATCAGCTATACGCAGTATTTT.

This clonotype was counted a few times. This chain joins TRBV11-1 and TRBJ2-1, with 14 bases matching TRBD2. V dropped 4 bases and J dropped 8; count of bases not matched to a gene: 16. The germline CDR1 and CDR2 sequences are SGHAT and FQDESV (reference sequence). The CDR3 has 19 amino acids. The CDR3 region has the DNA TGTGCCAGCAGCTCCTTATTGACTAGCGGGAGGGGTTATACGGATGAGCAGTTCTTC. Amino acids: CASSSLLTSGRGYTDEQFF.

The chain combines TRBV27 with TRBJ2-1; D possibly matches TRBD1 or TRBD2 (6 bases each). Per the germline V gene, CDR1 is MNHEY and CDR2 is SMNVEV (reference sequence). There are 16 residues in the CDR3. Trimming pared 1 base from V and 0 bases from J, leaving 10 bases between. The CDR3: CASSLLGGRSYNEQFF. The CDR3 DNA sequence: TGTGCCAGCAGTTTATTGGGGGGCCGCTCCTACAATGAGCAGTTCTTC.

This clonotype was counted a few times. The chain carries TRBV7-2 and TRBJ2-7; TRBD2 matches at 13 bases. The CDR3 totals 15 residues. Germline V gene data show CDR1 as SGHTA and CDR2 as FQGNSA. Trimming removed 0 bases from V and 6 bases from J; junction bases left unmatched: 2. CDR3 loop: CASSLAGTSGIEQYF. As DNA, the CDR3 is TGTGCCAGCAGCTTAGCGGGGACTAGCGGGATCGAGCAGTACTTC.

The V call is TRBV29-1, the J call TRBJ2-1; 7 bases are a match to TRBD1. From germline, CDR1 is SQVTM and CDR2 ANQGSEA. The CDR3 sequence is 17 residues long. V dropped 5 bases and J dropped 6; count of bases not matched to a gene: 19. This CDR3 is CSVWSAWSTDRVNEQFF. CDR3 DNA: TGCAGCGTTTGGTCGGCGTGGAGTACAGACAGGGTCAATGAGCAGTTCTTC.

This clonotype was seen a handful of times. The rearrangement joins TRBV7-2 to TRBJ2-7; 13 bases map to TRBD2. Trimming cost V 2 bases and J 2 bases; bases outside gene matches: 3. CDR3 size: 16 residues. CDR1 is SGHTA, CDR2 FQGNSA, per germline. CDR3 DNA: TGTGCCAGCAGCTTACGTGGGACTAGCGGGACCTACGAGCAGTACTTC. This encodes CASSLRGTSGTYEQYF.

This clonotype was seen a few times. This chain connects TRBV20-1 to TRBJ2-1, with TRBD2 identical over 7 bases. Trimming at V came to 7 bases and at J to 4 bases, leaving 13 bases not matched to a gene. The length of the CDR3 is 15 residues. CDR1 is DFQATT and CDR2 is SNEGSKA in the germline V gene (reference sequence). The CDR3 sequence is CSVHIGTGLYNEQFF. CDR3 in DNA: TGCAGTGTTCATATCGGGACGGGACTATACAATGAGCAGTTCTTC.

The rearrangement joins TRBV6-5 to TRBJ2-3; TRBD2 might be the D (6 bases). Germline CDR1 is MNHEY and CDR2 is SVGAGI. V lost 9 bases, J lost 6 bases, and 10 bases lay in between. CDR3 size: 11 residues. The CDR3 DNA is TGTGCCAGTCTCCGGGGGGATACGCAGTATTTT. Translated: CASLRGDTQYF.

The chain has TRBV19 and TRBJ2-7; D might be TRBD1 or TRBD2, each matching 5 bases. Per germline, CDR1 LNHDA and CDR2 SQIVND (reference sequence). V was trimmed by 6 bases and J by 3 bases, leaving 15 bases between them. The CDR3 sequence is 14 residues long. The CDR3 loop is CASSNPGPHYEQYF. The CDR3 nucleotides read TGTGCCAGTAGCAACCCGGGACCTCACTACGAGCAGTACTTC.

The sample holds a few counts of this clonotype. The chain combines TRBV20-1 with TRBJ2-5; 10 nucleotides align to TRBD2. V trimming: 3 bases; J trimming: 5 bases; junction bases outside the gene matches: 3. Germline loops: CDR1 DFQATT, CDR2 SNEGSKA (reference sequence). This CDR3 contains 13 residues. The CDR3 reads CSASLAGVETQYF. The CDR3 bases are TGCAGTGCTAGCCTAGCGGGAGTGGAGACCCAGTACTTC.

Only a few counts were recorded for this clonotype. The V gene is TRBV3-1, the J gene TRBJ1-2; tentatively, D is TRBD1 (6 bases). Germline assignment: CDR1 LGHDT and CDR2 YNNKEL (reference sequence). This CDR3 comprises 13 residues. Trimming stripped 5 bases from V and 7 bases from J, with 14 bases between. The CDR3 reads CASSTPGAAGYTF. CDR3 nucleotide sequence: TGTGCCAGCAGCACCCCAGGGGCGGCTGGCTACACCTTC.

This clonotype came up a few times. The chain couples TRBV25-1 to TRBJ1-1; D is perhaps TRBD1 (5 bases). This CDR3 is built from 14 residues. Germline loops: CDR1 MGHDK, CDR2 SYGVNS. V gave up 2 bases and J gave up 4 bases, with 11 bases separating them. The CDR3 protein is CASSERGDRTEAFF. Written as DNA, the CDR3 is TGTGCCAGCAGTGAACGAGGGGACCGCACTGAAGCTTTCTTT.

This clonotype appeared a few times. This sequence joins TRBV5-6 and TRBJ2-2, with D perhaps TRBD2 (6 bases). This CDR3 comprises 16 residues. Trimming took off 5 bases at V and 2 bases at J, with 16 bases between the two ends. CDR1 and CDR2 from the germline V gene are SGHDT and YYEEEE. The CDR3 DNA reads TGTGCCAGCAGTACTCGGGCGGGACTTAACACCGGGGAGCTGTTTTTT. Protein: CASSTRAGLNTGELFF.

This chain uses TRBV11-3 with TRBJ2-3; 10 bases map to TRBD2. The germline V gene encodes CDR1 SGHNT and CDR2 YENEEA. This CDR3 is 16 amino acids long. Trimming took 1 base from V and 6 from J; bases not matched to a gene: 7. The CDR3 region has the DNA TGTGCCAGCAGCTTAGCAGCGGGAGGGCCGTGGGATACGCAGTATTTT. Protein sequence: CASSLAAGGPWDTQYF. Combining the CDR3 with reference TRBV11-3 and TRBJ2-3 gives the whole variable domain EAGVVQSPRYKIIEKKQPVAFWCNPISGHNTLYWYLQNLGQGPELLIRYENEEAVDDSQLPKDRFSAERLKGVDSTLKIQPAELGDSAVYLCASSLAAGGPWDTQYFGPGTRLTVL.

This clonotype came up a few times. The chain links TRBV20-1 to TRBJ2-5; D tentatively fits TRBD1 or TRBD2 (5 bases each). The ends were cut back, 6 bases at V and 3 bases at J, with 17 bases in the middle. Germline CDR1 and CDR2: DFQATT and SNEGSKA (reference sequence). The CDR3 consists of 14 residues. The chain's CDR3 is CSAARGSIKETQYF. The CDR3 DNA reads as TGCAGTGCGGCGAGGGGTAGTATAAAAGAGACCCAGTACTTC.

This clonotype has just a few counts. The J gene is TRBJ2-3, the V gene TRBV7-9; tentatively, D is TRBD2 (6 bases). CDR3 length: 17 amino acids. Germline V gives CDR1 SEHNR, CDR2 FQNEAQ (reference sequence). Trimming shortened V by 5 bases and J by 6 bases, and 24 bases separated the two germline ends. CDR3 sequence reads: CASSNPNLVGGTDTQYF. CDR3 DNA: TGTGCCAGCAGCAACCCCAACCTGGTAGGAGGGACGGATACGCAGTATTTT. Full variable domain (missing parts from reference TRBV7-9 and TRBJ2-3): DTGVSQNPRHKITKRGQNVTFRCDPISEHNRLYWYRQTLGQGPEFLTYFQNEAQLEKSRLLSDRFSAERPKGSFSTLEIQRTEQGDSAMYLCASSNPNLVGGTDTQYFGPGTRLTVL.

The chain joins TRBV11-1 to TRBJ2-1; the match to TRBD1 covers 8 bases. The CDR3 is made up of 18 amino acids. V lost 3 bases, J lost 4 bases, and 14 bases stayed unmatched. Germline CDR1 SGHAT, CDR2 FQDESV (reference sequence). The CDR3 region is CASSLAGTGHPHYNEQFF. The DNA for the CDR3 is TGTGCCAGCAGCTTGGCCGGGACAGGACACCCTCATTACAATGAGCAGTTCTTC. The whole variable domain, filled in from reference TRBV11-1 and TRBJ2-1, reads EAEVAQSPRYKITEKSQAVAFWCDPISGHATLYWYRQILGQGPELLVQFQDESVVDDSQLPKDRFSAERLKGVDSTLKIQPAELGDSAMYLCASSLAGTGHPHYNEQFFGPGTRLTVL.

The table lists this clonotype with a few counts. The J gene is TRBJ2-5, the V gene TRBV28; D ambiguous. Germline V gene lookup returns CDR1 MDHEN and CDR2 SYDVKM. Trimming removed 8 bases at V and 1 base at J, with 14 bases between. The CDR3 length is 14 residues. Here the CDR3 reads CASLGDTLQETQYF. The CDR3 DNA sequence: TGTGCCAGCTTGGGCGACACACTCCAAGAGACCCAGTACTTC.

This CDR3 reads CASSFHEETQYF. As DNA, the CDR3 is TGTGCCAGCAGTTTTCACGAAGAGACCCAGTACTTC. V is TRBV25-1 and J is TRBJ2-5; D ambiguous. The V gene's germline CDR1 is MGHDK and CDR2 SYGVNS. The ends were cut back, 5 bases at V and 3 bases at J, with 7 bases in the middle. The length of the CDR3 is 12 residues.

The chain recombines TRBV21-1 with TRBJ2-1; the DNA was not compared with TRBD1, the D call given in the table. TRBV21-1 is tagged as a pseudogene. This CDR3 has 16 residues. The CDR3 is CASSRSRDRDYNEQFF. The DNA of the CDR3 is TGTGCCAGCAGCAGGTCTAGGGACAGGGACTACAATGAGCAGTTCTTC.

This clonotype was counted a few times. The chain links TRBV6-5 to TRBJ2-7, with 8 bases matching TRBD1. Germline V gene lookup returns CDR1 MNHEY and CDR2 SVGAGI. V lost 8 bases to trimming and J lost 2 bases; unmatched junction nucleotides: 17. This CDR3 region has 17 residues. CDR3 in DNA: TGTGCCAGCCGTACAAGAGTGACAGGGGTCCTCCCCTACGAGCAGTACTTC. It encodes CASRTRVTGVLPYEQYF.

The V call is TRBV19, the J call TRBJ2-6; D is unresolved. Looked up from germline, CDR1 is LNHDA and CDR2 is SQIVND (reference sequence). This CDR3 has 14 amino acids. Trimming removed 5 bases at V and 5 bases at J, with 10 bases between. CDR3 sequence (DNA): TGTGCCAGTAGTCGGACCCACTGGGCCAACGTCCTGACTTTC. It translates to CASSRTHWANVLTF.